Following are 13 T cell receptor beta chains from one sample sequenced in a study of T cells in Graves' hyperthyroidism and ophthalmopathy. TCR beta CDR3 sequences were amplified from RNA transcripts. First-round RT-PCR of the TCR CDR3 relied on the HTBI primer set. TCRdb recomputed calls from the multiplex PCR reads with MiXCR, one row per CDR3 protein. The data hold 500,000 to 600,000 distinct CDR3 sequences, with about 43% observed a single time. Sequencing input: peripheral blood or thyroid tissue (not recorded which). These receptors originate from an adult woman with Graves' disease, either hyperthyroidism or ophthalmopathy (not recorded which).

This clonotype was observed at least ten times. This chain links TRBV2 with TRBJ1-2; no clear D gene. CDR3 length: 13 residues. Germline assignment: CDR1 SNHLY and CDR2 FYNNEI. Trimming shortened V by 7 bases and J by 7 bases, and 16 bases separated the two germline ends. CDR3 loop: CASTVVGGSGYTF. The CDR3 coding sequence is TGTGCCAGCACCGTGGTTGGAGGGAGTGGCTACACCTTC.

This chain uses TRBV29-1 with TRBJ2-7, with D perhaps matching TRBD1 or TRBD2 (5 bases each). V dropped 6 bases and J dropped 12 bases, with 21 bases sitting between them. The germline V gene encodes CDR1 SQVTM and CDR2 ANQGSEA. The CDR3 length is 12 residues. The CDR3 DNA reads as TGCAGCGTGTTCCGGGAAGGGGACGGGCGGTACTTC. It yields the protein CSVFREGDGRYF.

This clonotype was observed many times. The V and J genes are TRBV11-2 and TRBJ1-3, with D unclear. Germline V gives CDR1 SGHAT, CDR2 FQNNGV. The CDR3 length is 16 residues. V lost 5 bases and J lost 2, with 16 bases in between. This CDR3 is CASSPPRMRPGNTIYF. In DNA form, the CDR3 reads TGTGCCAGCAGCCCGCCCCGCATGCGTCCTGGAAACACCATATATTTT.

This clonotype was seen only once. V usage is TRBV7-2 and J usage is TRBJ2-7; TRBD1 is a possible D gene (5 bases). CDR3 length: 15 amino acids. Germline V lookup: CDR1 SGHTA, CDR2 FQGNSA. V was clipped by 4 bases and J by 5 bases, with 18 bases between them. As DNA, the CDR3 is TGTGCCAGCAGCTCGTACGGCTCTGGGGCCAACGAGCAGTACTTC. Encoded protein: CASSSYGSGANEQYF.

The chain links TRBV5-5 to TRBJ1-1; the D is unclear. The V end was cut by 4 bases, the J end by 5 bases, with 12 bases between. This CDR3 is 13 amino acids long. Germline CDR1 and CDR2: SGHKS and YYEKEE (reference sequence). The CDR3: CASSPAVETEAFF. The CDR3 region has the DNA TGTGCCAGCAGCCCCGCAGTCGAGACTGAAGCTTTCTTT.

Remarks on this clonotype: The junction departs from germline at one end; a sequencing error may be responsible. This rearrangement joins TRBV19 to TRBJ2-6; D gene ambiguous. The CDR3 is 15 residues long. Per the germline V gene, CDR1 is LNHDA and CDR2 is SQIVND (reference sequence). For the CDR3, the DNA is TGCGCCAGTAGTATGATGTACACTGGGGCCAACGTCCTGACTTTC. This sequence encodes CASSMMYTGANVLTF.

This chain connects TRBV20-1 to TRBJ1-2; no clear D gene. With 0 bases removed from V and 7 bases from J, the gap between germline ends came to 9 bases. The CDR3 spans 12 residues. Germline V lookup: CDR1 DFQATT, CDR2 SNEGSKA (reference sequence). The CDR3 spells CSAREDVGGYTF. In DNA form, the CDR3 reads TGCAGTGCTAGAGAGGACGTGGGTGGCTACACCTTC.

This clonotype has at least ten counts. The gene calls are TRBV5-1 and TRBJ1-1, with D tentatively TRBD1 (6 bases). This CDR3 comprises 15 residues. V dropped 4 bases and J dropped 3 bases, with 16 bases sitting between them. Per the germline V gene, CDR1 is SGHRS and CDR2 is YFSETQ. The DNA for the CDR3 is TGCGCCAGCAGCCCGGAATGGGGGCGGGACACTGAAGCTTTCTTT. As protein: CASSPEWGRDTEAFF.

Only a few counts were recorded for this clonotype. A much more abundant neighbour one base away suggests this may be a read error. The rearrangement links TRBV10-3 to TRBJ1-1, with a possible D match to TRBD1 (6 bases). The ends were cut back, 3 bases at V and 7 bases at J, with 9 bases in the middle. The CDR3 sequence is 12 residues long. The germline V gene encodes CDR1 ENHRY and CDR2 SYGVKD. The CDR3: CAISEQGHEAFF. The CDR3 region has the DNA TGTGCCATCAGTGAACAGGGCCATGAAGCTTTCTTT.

V usage is TRBV7-3 and J usage is TRBJ2-5; tentatively, D is TRBD2 (6 bases). Per germline, CDR1 SGHTA and CDR2 FQGTGA. The CDR3 has 14 amino acids. V dropped 1 base and J dropped 5 bases, with 11 bases sitting between them. CDR3 in DNA: TGTGCCAGCAGCTTAAGGATGGGGAGGGAGACCCAGTACTTC. Translated: CASSLRMGRETQYF. Full variable domain (outside the CDR3, taken from reference TRBV7-3 and TRBJ2-5): GAGVSQTPSNKVTEKGKYVELRCDPISGHTALYWYRQSLGQGPEFLIYFQGTGAADDSGLPNDRFFAVRPEGSVSTLKIQRTERGDSAVYLCASSLRMGRETQYFGPGTRLLVL.

The sample holds a few counts of this clonotype. The V gene is TRBV4-3, the J gene TRBJ1-2, with 7 positions matching TRBD1. Trimming cost V 0 bases and J 7 bases; bases outside gene matches: 5. Germline CDR1 is LGHNA and CDR2 is YSLEER. This CDR3 is 14 amino acids long. The CDR3 DNA sequence: TGCGCCAGCAGCCAAGATTATGACAGGGTTGGCTACACCTTC. It translates to CASSQDYDRVGYTF.

This clonotype was seen more than once but under ten times. A much more abundant neighbour one base away suggests this may be a read error. J is TRBJ2-7 and V is TRBV4-2; D perhaps matches TRBD2 (5 bases). The germline gives CDR1 LGHNA, CDR2 YNFKEQ. V gave up 4 bases and J gave up 4 bases, with 17 bases separating them. This CDR3 spans 15 amino acids. CDR3 amino acids: CASSPSLESPYEQYF. DNA of the CDR3: TGTGCCAGCAGCCCATCACTAGAGAGTCCGTACGAGCAGTACTTC.

The CDR3 spells CASKRVLGGNTEAFF. DNA for the CDR3: TGTGCCAGCAAAAGGGTCCTCGGGGGGAACACTGAAGCTTTCTTT. This chain connects TRBV7-9 to TRBJ1-1, with a tentative D call TRBD1 (5 bases). CDR3 length: 15 amino acids. V was cut by 7 bases and J by 1 base, with 16 bases left in between. Per germline, CDR1 SEHNR and CDR2 FQNEAQ (reference sequence).